The T cell receptor (beta chain) described here comes from a study of human T cells and chemical hapten exposure. In the library, unique molecular identifiers were attached to individual cDNA molecules. TCRdb re-called the RACE reads with MiXCR, one entry per CDR3 protein. The table has roughly 71,000 distinct CDR3 sequences, around 6.1% seen once. A note on this clonotype: As yet, its antigen is unknown.

The time point is: healthy volunteer bleed at 6 weeks. Before extraction, the whole blood was not fractionated, and total RNA was taken from it. Overall study results and limits: The number of TCRs over 1 in 1000 frequency stayed unchanged after DPC.

Germline V gene lookup returns CDR1 SGHDT and CDR2 YYEEEE. J gave up 2 bases and V 4 bases, and 6 bases lay outside the gene matches. The CDR3 has 16 residues. The chain employs TRBV5-6 and TRBJ2-1, with 10 bases identical to TRBD1. Input material: whole blood. The clonotype originates from a female donor in good health. Some clones in this sample may be carry-over from other donors' samples. This CDR3 is CASSRDRGRTYNEQFF. In nucleotides, the CDR3 is TGTGCCAGCAGCAGGGACAGGGGACGGACCTACAATGAGCAGTTCTTC.